The following is a TCR beta chain sequence with its context. This specimen belongs to a study of T cell responses to AZD1222 COVID-19 vaccine. The repertoire was sequenced with immunoSEQ multiplex PCR; TCRdb's copy has only in-frame clones and lacks some. The sample yields 90,000 to 150,000 clones, 90% seen once. CDR3 length: 15 residues. From germline, CDR1 is LNHDA and CDR2 SQIVND (reference sequence). Trimming pared 0 bases from V and 1 base from J, leaving 7 bases between. This clonotype was obtained from an adult who received the MenACWY meningococcal vaccine as a control. Sequenced here: peripheral blood, sampled 28 days after the second dose of the MenACWY control vaccine. The chain combines TRBV19 with TRBJ1-3; no firm D call. This CDR3 is CASSIEGGSGNTIYF. The CDR3, as DNA: TGTGCCAGTAGTATAGAGGGAGGTTCTGGAAACACCATATATTTT.